The 17 T cell receptor beta chains below all came from one sample that was sequenced in a study of T cell repertoires in cytomegalovirus infection. MiXCR, run by TCRdb on the reads, gives a single entry per CDR3 protein. The profile shows 200,000 to 300,000 distinct CDR3 sequences, roughly an eighth of them singletons. What was sequenced was PBMCs. The origin of the receptors is a human donor in good health (CMV status not recorded). Some clones in this sample may be carry-over from other donors' samples.

In its sample, this clonotype was seen many times. This chain links TRBV4-1 with TRBJ2-1; D is uncertain. This CDR3 is built from 14 residues. The germline V and J ends were trimmed by 4 bases and 7 bases, with 14 bases remaining between them. Looked up from germline, CDR1 is MGHRA and CDR2 is YSYEKL. The CDR3 region has the DNA TGCGCCAGCAGCCTCCCTTTGGTGAGTAATGAGCAGTTCTTC. Protein sequence: CASSLPLVSNEQFF.

This clonotype was seen many times. This chain links TRBV5-4 with TRBJ2-1, with D unclear. CDR1 SGHNT and CDR2 YYREEE come from the germline V gene (reference sequence). This CDR3 is built from 13 residues. The V end lost 4 bases, the J end lost 6 bases, and 11 bases lay between the germline ends. CDR3 bases: TGTGCCAGCAGCCCGAAGACCGGCAATGAGCAGTTCTTC. Translation: CASSPKTGNEQFF.

This rearrangement joins TRBV7-1 to TRBJ2-7, with TRBD1 matching over 8 bases. TRBV7-1 has ORF status, its function being uncertain. There are 15 residues in the CDR3. With V trimmed by 5 bases and J by 3 bases, 9 bases remained unmatched. For the CDR3, the DNA is TGTGCCAGCAGCCACGACGGGACAGGTTTCTACGAGCAGTACTTC. This translates into CASSHDGTGFYEQYF.

A note on this clonotype: One end of the junction does not line up with germline, which may come from a read error. The V and J genes are TRBV6-8 and TRBJ2-3; D gene uncertain. The germline V gene has CDR1 MNHGY and CDR2 SAAAGT. The CDR3 loop spans 12 amino acids. The CDR3 coding sequence is TGTGACAGCAAAGAGGAGCCAGATACGCAGTATTTT. Encoded protein: CDSKEEPDTQYF.

This clonotype has a handful of counts. V and J are TRBV7-9 and TRBJ1-4; D remains ambiguous. With 4 bases removed from V and 8 bases from J, the gap between germline ends came to 8 bases. The CDR3 spans 12 residues. The germline CDR1 and CDR2 sequences are SEHNR and FQNEAQ (reference sequence). CDR3 sequence reads: CASSSTSEKLFF. DNA of the CDR3: TGTGCCAGCAGCTCAACGTCGGAAAAACTGTTTTTT.

The table lists this clonotype with a few counts. This sequence joins TRBV7-9 and TRBJ1-1; D possibly corresponds to TRBD1 (5 bases). The V gene's germline CDR1 is SEHNR and CDR2 FQNEAQ (reference sequence). The V and J ends lost 1 base and 3 bases respectively, with 15 bases between them. The CDR3 runs 16 residues. In DNA form, the CDR3 reads TGTGCCAGCAGCTTAGGGGTGGGAGGGGCAGACACTGAAGCTTTCTTT. Translation gives CASSLGVGGADTEAFF.

A few counts support this clonotype. The chain uses TRBV20-1 and TRBJ1-1; D perhaps matches TRBD1 (6 bases). V lost 4 bases and J 0 bases, leaving 12 bases between the germline ends. This CDR3 has 14 residues. Germline values: CDR1 DFQATT, CDR2 SNEGSKA (reference sequence). The CDR3 loop is CSATVGGLNTEAFF. The CDR3 nucleotides read TGCAGTGCTACCGTGGGGGGCCTGAACACTGAAGCTTTCTTT.

Comments on this clonotype: A much larger clone is a single base away; this may be a read error. The genes are TRBV28 and TRBJ2-2; D is perhaps TRBD1 (6 bases). V was shortened by 1 base and J by 3 bases, with 12 bases between the two germline ends. This CDR3 has 16 amino acids. From germline, CDR1 is MDHEN and CDR2 SYDVKM. The CDR3 reads CASSLYPGDDTGELFF. The CDR3 nucleotides are TGTGCCAGCAGTTTATATCCAGGGGATGACACCGGGGAGCTGTTTTTT.

This chain connects TRBV7-3 to TRBJ2-2, with D uncertain. This CDR3 comprises 16 residues. Germline V gives CDR1 SGHTA, CDR2 FQGTGA. V was trimmed by 5 bases and J by 4 bases, leaving 17 bases between them. CDR3 bases: TGTGCCAGCAGCCCTAGGAAGGGATCAGGCACCGGGGAGCTGTTTTTT. Translating it yields CASSPRKGSGTGELFF. The whole variable domain, remainder taken from reference TRBV7-3 and TRBJ2-2, is GAGVSQTPSNKVTEKGKYVELRCDPISGHTALYWYRQSLGQGPEFLIYFQGTGAADDSGLPNDRFFAVRPEGSVSTLKIQRTERGDSAVYLCASSPRKGSGTGELFFGEGSRLTVL.

The V and J genes are TRBV3-1 and TRBJ1-1; no definite D call. Germline CDR1 is LGHDT and CDR2 is YNNKEL (reference sequence). V lost 2 bases and J lost 3, with 7 bases in between. CDR3 size: 13 residues. CDR3 in amino acids: CASSQSRYTEAFF. CDR3 sequence (DNA): TGTGCCAGCAGCCAATCCAGGTACACTGAAGCTTTCTTT.

This clonotype was found a few times. This chain links TRBV28 with TRBJ2-7; 9 bases align to TRBD2. The CDR3 sequence is 15 residues long. The V and J ends lost 7 bases and 6 bases, in that order; junction bases with no gene match: 13. Germline V gene lookup returns CDR1 MDHEN and CDR2 SYDVKM. In DNA, the CDR3 is TGTGCCAGCACCTCAAGCCCACTAGCGGGTGCCGAGCAGTACTTC. Translating gives CASTSSPLAGAEQYF.

This clonotype was observed at least ten times. The chain carries TRBV6-1 and TRBJ2-7; 9 nucleotides match TRBD1. The germline CDR1 and CDR2 sequences are MNHNS and SASEGT. There are 14 residues in the CDR3. Germline trimming cut 8 bases from V and 6 bases from J; bases unmatched to any gene: 11. In DNA form, the CDR3 reads TGTGCCAGCGTGAAGCCGGGACAGGGTGGCGAGCAGTACTTC. Protein product: CASVKPGQGGEQYF.

The chain combines TRBV29-1 with TRBJ1-2; tentative D call: TRBD1 (6 bases). Germline V lookup: CDR1 SQVTM, CDR2 ANQGSEA. The CDR3 contains 14 residues. Trimming removed 4 bases from V and 4 bases from J, with 16 bases in between. The CDR3 protein is CSVVFGGRAYGYTF. CDR3 bases: TGCAGCGTTGTGTTCGGGGGGCGGGCCTATGGCTACACCTTC.

The rearrangement uses TRBV5-1 and TRBJ2-1; 7 bases agree with TRBD2. CDR3 length equals 15 residues. Germline assignment: CDR1 SGHRS and CDR2 YFSETQ. The J segment lost 3 bases and the V segment lost 4 bases, leaving 7 bases of the junction unmatched. CDR3 loop: CASSPFSGNYNEQFF. The CDR3 bases are TGCGCCAGCAGCCCCTTCAGCGGGAACTACAATGAGCAGTTCTTC.

At least ten counts were recorded for this clonotype. The V gene is TRBV19, the J gene TRBJ1-5; D gene ambiguous. This CDR3 comprises 15 residues. CDR1 is LNHDA and CDR2 is SQIVND in the germline V gene (reference sequence). V lost 5 bases to trimming and J lost 0 bases, with 11 bases between them. CDR3 sequence reads: CASSFNTDSNQPQHF. The CDR3 coding sequence is TGTGCCAGTAGTTTTAACACAGATAGCAATCAGCCCCAGCATTTT.

This clonotype was detected only a few times. The chain has TRBV3-1 and TRBJ1-2; D gene ambiguous. The CDR3 is 12 residues long. V was cut by 3 bases and J by 7 bases, with 9 bases left in between. Germline assignment: CDR1 LGHDT and CDR2 YNNKEL (reference sequence). CDR3 region: CASSQMEGGYTF. DNA of the CDR3: TGTGCCAGCAGCCAGATGGAGGGTGGCTACACCTTC.

This clonotype appeared many times. V and J are TRBV20-1 and TRBJ2-7; tentatively, D is TRBD2 (6 bases). The CDR3 contains 14 residues. The germline V gene has CDR1 DFQATT and CDR2 SNEGSKA (reference sequence). V dropped 4 bases and J dropped 2 bases, with 15 bases sitting between them. CDR3 loop: CSATGRDPAYEQYF. The CDR3 coding sequence is TGCAGTGCTACCGGGCGGGACCCGGCCTACGAGCAGTACTTC.